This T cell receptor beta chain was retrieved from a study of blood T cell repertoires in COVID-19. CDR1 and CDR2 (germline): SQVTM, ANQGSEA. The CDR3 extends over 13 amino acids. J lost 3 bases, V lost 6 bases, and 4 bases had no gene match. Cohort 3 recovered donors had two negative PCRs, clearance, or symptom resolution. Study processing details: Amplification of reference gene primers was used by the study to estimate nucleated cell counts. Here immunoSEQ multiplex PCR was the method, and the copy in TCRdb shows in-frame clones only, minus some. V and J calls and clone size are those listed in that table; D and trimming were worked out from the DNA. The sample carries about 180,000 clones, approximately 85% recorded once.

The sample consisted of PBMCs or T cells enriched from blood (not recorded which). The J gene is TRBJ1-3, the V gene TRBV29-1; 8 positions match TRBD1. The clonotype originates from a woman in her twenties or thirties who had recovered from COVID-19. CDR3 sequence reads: CSVQQGVGNTIYF. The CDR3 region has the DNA TGCAGCGTCCAACAGGGGGTTGGAAACACCATATATTTT.